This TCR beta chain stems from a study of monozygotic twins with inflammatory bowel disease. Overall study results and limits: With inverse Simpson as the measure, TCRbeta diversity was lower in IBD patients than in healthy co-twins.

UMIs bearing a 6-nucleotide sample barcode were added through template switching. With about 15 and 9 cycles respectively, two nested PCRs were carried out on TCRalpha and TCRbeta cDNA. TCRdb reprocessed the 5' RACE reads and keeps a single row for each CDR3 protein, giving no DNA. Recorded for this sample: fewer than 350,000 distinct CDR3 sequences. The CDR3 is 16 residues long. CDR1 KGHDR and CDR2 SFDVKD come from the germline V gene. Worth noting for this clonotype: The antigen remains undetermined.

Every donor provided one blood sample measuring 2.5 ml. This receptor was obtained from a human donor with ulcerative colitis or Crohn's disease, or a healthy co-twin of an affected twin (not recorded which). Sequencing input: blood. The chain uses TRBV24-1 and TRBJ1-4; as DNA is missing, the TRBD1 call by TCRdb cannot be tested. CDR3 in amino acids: CATSPTGDATNEKLFF.